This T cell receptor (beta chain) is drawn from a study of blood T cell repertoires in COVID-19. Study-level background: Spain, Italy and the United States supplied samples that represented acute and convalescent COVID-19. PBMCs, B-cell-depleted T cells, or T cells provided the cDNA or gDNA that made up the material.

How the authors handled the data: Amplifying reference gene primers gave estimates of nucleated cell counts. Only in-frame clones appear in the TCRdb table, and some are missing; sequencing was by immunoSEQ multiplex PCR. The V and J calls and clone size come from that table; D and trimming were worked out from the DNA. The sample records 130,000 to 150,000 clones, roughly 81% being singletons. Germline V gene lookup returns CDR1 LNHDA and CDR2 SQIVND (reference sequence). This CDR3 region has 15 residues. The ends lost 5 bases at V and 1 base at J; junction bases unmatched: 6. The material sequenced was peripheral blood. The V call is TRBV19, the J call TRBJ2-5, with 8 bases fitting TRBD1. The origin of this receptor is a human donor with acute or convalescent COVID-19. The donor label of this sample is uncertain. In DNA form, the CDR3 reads TGTGCCAGTAGTGTTATCGGGACAGGCCAAGAGACCCAGTACTTC. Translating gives CASSVIGTGQETQYF.